These T cell receptor beta chains were read from a single sample in a study of cytomegalovirus exposure and HLA in healthy donors. Profiling relied on immunoSEQ multiplex PCR, and the TCRdb table lists in-frame clones only, not all of them. The sample holds about 100,000 clones; around 76% are singletons and the top ten take 6.5% to 9%. Sequencing input: PBMCs. The receptors come from a middle-aged man in good health and CMV-seropositive. Each CDR3 is given with its conserved first and last residue. D genes are given only for firm matches. Expanded clones get a size class; other rows say once, few or many, or leave the size out.

j_gene,v_gene,abundance,d_gene,CDR3nt,CDR3aa
TRBJ1-1,TRBV6-1,.,.,TGTGCCAGCCACTACAGGGTCGGCACTGAAGCTTTCTTT,CASHYRVGTEAFF
TRBJ1-1,TRBV5-1,.,TRBD1,TGCGCCAGCAGCTTAGAAACAGGGGTCACTGAAGCTTTCTTT,CASSLETGVTEAFF
TRBJ1-3,TRBV4-1,.,TRBD1,TGCGCCAGCAGCCAGGGGACAGGACTTCTCTCTGGAAACACCATATATTTT,CASSQGTGLLSGNTIYF
TRBJ2-2,TRBV28,.,TRBD1,TGTGCCAGCAGGTCACAGGGGGCGCGGACCGGGGAGCTGTTTTTT,CASRSQGARTGELFF
TRBJ1-2,TRBV9,.,.,TGTGCCAGCAGCGTAGACGGGAGAGCTAACTATGGCTACACCTTC,CASSVDGRANYGYTF
TRBJ2-7,TRBV2,.,.,TGTGCCAGCAGTGTTCAGGGATCCTACGAGCAGTACTTC,CASSVQGSYEQYF
TRBJ2-4,TRBV6-5,.,TRBD1,TGTGCCAGCAGTTCAGGGGGCGCGGCCAAAAACATTCAGTACTTC,CASSSGGAAKNIQYF
TRBJ2-1,TRBV5-1,.,TRBD1,TGCGCCAGCAGCGGCGACGGGACAGCCCTAGGGGGTGAGCAGTTCTTC,CASSGDGTALGGEQFF
TRBJ2-7,TRBV11-2,.,TRBD2,TGTGCCAGCAGCTTAGCGGCGGGGGGTGTCGAGCAGTACTTC,CASSLAAGGVEQYF
TRBJ2-1,TRBV7-8,.,TRBD2,TGTGCCAGCAGCTTAGCGACCGGGAGGATAGACTACAATGAGCAGTTCTTC,CASSLATGRIDYNEQFF
TRBJ2-5,TRBV5-1,.,.,TGCGCCAGCAGCTTGGAGGGGCGGGGCTACCAAGAGACCCAGTACTTC,CASSLEGRGYQETQYF
TRBJ2-1,TRBV25-1,once,.,TGTGCCAGCAGTGAATCTAACTACAATGAGCAGTTCTTC,CASSESNYNEQFF
TRBJ2-7,TRBV5-5,.,.,TGTGCCAGCAGCACGGGGGATTTCGGAGAGCAGTACTTC,CASSTGDFGEQYF
TRBJ1-3,TRBV6-5,.,.,TGTGCCAGCAGTTACTCTGTAACGGGATCTGGAAACACCATATATTTT,CASSYSVTGSGNTIYF
TRBJ2-7,TRBV7-9,few,.,TGTGCCAGCAGCCCTCCCAATCGGGGAACCTACGAGCAGTACTTC,CASSPPNRGTYEQYF
TRBJ2-5,TRBV7-8,.,TRBD2,TGTGCCAGCAGCTTAGCGGTTAGCGGGAGGTTGGGAGTGGGGAAAGAGACCCAGTACTTC,CASSLAVSGRLGVGKETQYF
TRBJ1-5,TRBV18,.,.,TGTGCCAGCTCACTGGGAGAAGGAAAGCATTTT,CASSLGEGKHF
TRBJ2-7,TRBV15,.,TRBD2,TGTGCCAGTTCGCGGGAGGGCCAGGCCTACGAGCAGTACTTC,CASSREGQAYEQYF
TRBJ2-1,TRBV5-1,.,TRBD1,TGCGCCAGCAGTCAAAGACAGGGATACAATGAGCAGTTCTTC,CASSQRQGYNEQFF
TRBJ2-5,TRBV28,.,.,TGTGCCAGCAGTATCCTAGAAGAGACCCAGTACTTC,CASSILEETQYF
TRBJ2-1,TRBV7-9,.,.,TGTGCCAGCAGCGAAACAGGGTACAATGAGCAGTTCTTC,CASSETGYNEQFF
TRBJ1-2,TRBV19,.,TRBD1,TGTGCCAGTAGTAGCCAAGACAGGGGGCGGAGGTATGGCTACACCTTC,CASSSQDRGRRYGYTF
TRBJ2-7,TRBV28,.,TRBD2,TGTGCCAGCAGTTCCCCGACTAGCGGGAGGTACGAGCAGTACTTC,CASSSPTSGRYEQYF
TRBJ2-1,TRBV5-1,.,TRBD1,TGCGCCAGCAGAGACGAAGACAGGGCATACAATGAGCAGTTCTTC,CASRDEDRAYNEQFF
TRBJ1-6,TRBV5-1,.,.,TGCGCCAGCAGCCGGGTCTGGAGCTCCTATAATTCACCCCTCCACTTT,CASSRVWSSYNSPLHF
TRBJ2-7,TRBV28,.,TRBD2,TGTGCCAGCAGTTTACTCGGGACTAGCGTTTACGAGCAGTACTTC,CASSLLGTSVYEQYF
TRBJ1-1,TRBV27,once,.,TGTGCCAGCAGTTTAAACACCAACACTGAAGCTTTCTTT,CASSLNTNTEAFF
TRBJ1-4,TRBV6-5,.,.,TGTGCCAGCAGTTCACAGGGTTCACATGAAAAACTGTTTTTT,CASSSQGSHEKLFF
TRBJ1-2,TRBV2,.,TRBD1,TGTGCCAGCAGTGGGCCGGGACAGGGCTTTGGCTACACCTTC,CASSGPGQGFGYTF
TRBJ2-7,TRBV28,.,TRBD1,TGTGCCAGCAGTTTCCTTCAACCCGACAGGGGAAAGAGGGCCTACGAGCAGTACTTC,CASSFLQPDRGKRAYEQYF
TRBJ2-2,TRBV10-3,few,TRBD2,TGTGCCACCGCCGGGGGGACGAACACCGGGGAGCTGTTTTTT,CATAGGTNTGELFF
TRBJ1-2,TRBV2,.,TRBD1,TGTGCCAATTGGGACAGAGTCTATGGCTACACCTTC,CANWDRVYGYTF
TRBJ1-2,TRBV4-2,.,.,TGTGCCACCTACGGGGTTTGGGGGGAACGCCACGGCTACACCTTC,CATYGVWGERHGYTF
TRBJ2-7,TRBV6-5,.,.,TGTGCCAGCAGCGAACAGGGCCACGAGCAGTACTTC,CASSEQGHEQYF
TRBJ2-2,TRBV6-1,.,.,TGTGCCAGCAGTGAACTACAGGGGAACACCGGGGAGCTGTTTTTT,CASSELQGNTGELFF
TRBJ2-7,TRBV6-5,.,.,TGTGCCAGCACCATAAGTCCAGGGGAGTTTTACGAGCAGTACTTC,CASTISPGEFYEQYF
TRBJ1-1,TRBV6-5,.,.,TGTGCCAGCAGTCCAGCCGGACGGGGGAACACTGAAGCTTTCTTT,CASSPAGRGNTEAFF
TRBJ2-3,TRBV4-1,.,.,TGCGCCAGCAGCCAAGATGAAACGGGGGGCCGCACAGATACGCAGTATTTT,CASSQDETGGRTDTQYF
TRBJ2-7,TRBV19,.,TRBD1,TGTGCCAGTAGTACATTACAGGGGGCATTTCCCTACGAGCAGTACTTC,CASSTLQGAFPYEQYF
TRBJ2-6,TRBV4-3,.,.,TGCGCCAGCAGCCAAGGGCTGGGGGGATCTGGGGCCAACGTCCTGACTTTC,CASSQGLGGSGANVLTF
TRBJ2-5,TRBV18,.,TRBD1,TGTGCCAGCCACCGGGACAGGGGCCAAGAGACCCAGTACTTC,CASHRDRGQETQYF
TRBJ2-5,TRBV27,.,.,TGTGCCAGCAGTTTGTTTAGACAAGAGACCCAGTACTTC,CASSLFRQETQYF
TRBJ1-3,TRBV4-3,.,.,TGCGCCAGCAGCCAATCTCAGGGGGGAAACACCATATATTTT,CASSQSQGGNTIYF
TRBJ2-7,TRBV5-1,few,.,TGCGCCAGCAGCCCCGGGACTAAGGGGGGCGAGCAGTACTTC,CASSPGTKGGEQYF
TRBJ2-1,TRBV28,.,TRBD2,TGTGCCAGCGTGCTAGCGGGAGGGCCCGATGAGCAGTTCTTC,CASVLAGGPDEQFF
TRBJ2-5,TRBV28,.,TRBD2,TGTGCCAGCAGTCCCCGAGCGGGAGGATCAGAGACCCAGTACTTC,CASSPRAGGSETQYF
TRBJ2-3,TRBV2,.,.,TGTGCCACGGAACAGGGCTCAGATACGCAGTATTTT,CATEQGSDTQYF